The 17 T cell receptor beta chains below were found in one sample sequenced in a study of cytomegalovirus exposure and HLA in healthy donors. The PCR employed 60 Vbeta primers together with 13 Jbeta primers. Profiled with immunoSEQ multiplex PCR; TCRdb holds only in-frame clones, not every one. The sample totals 75,000 to 95,000 clones; its top ten clones hold roughly 1.5%. Sequencing was carried out using PBMCs. The receptors were gathered from an older woman in good health and CMV-seronegative.

The chain recombines TRBV13 with TRBJ2-5; no definite D call. The CDR3 has 11 amino acids. V was clipped by 2 bases and J by 7 bases, with 5 bases between them. Germline CDR1 reads PRHDT; CDR2 reads FYEKMQ (reference sequence). CDR3 coding DNA: TGTGCCAGCAGCTTATCGTGGACCCAGTACTTC. Protein product: CASSLSWTQYF.

The chain couples TRBV6-5 to TRBJ2-3; maybe TRBD2 (6 bases). Trimming stripped 5 bases from V and 3 bases from J, with 12 bases between. Germline CDR1 and CDR2: MNHEY and SVGAGI. The CDR3 runs 14 residues. CDR3 sequence (DNA): TGTGCCAGCAGTCCGGGACTCCTTACAGATACGCAGTATTTT. It translates to CASSPGLLTDTQYF.

CDR3 amino acids: CASLAGYTDTQYF. DNA of the CDR3: TGTGCCAGCTTAGCAGGGTACACAGATACGCAGTATTTT. This rearrangement joins TRBV28 to TRBJ2-3; TRBD1 is a possible D gene (5 bases). CDR1 is MDHEN, CDR2 SYDVKM, per germline. This CDR3 spans 13 amino acids. V dropped 8 bases and J dropped 2 bases, with 11 bases sitting between them.

V and J are TRBV7-2 and TRBJ2-7; unclear D gene. The CDR3 is 11 residues long. The germline gives CDR1 SGHTA, CDR2 FQGNSA. Trimming removed 2 bases from V and 6 bases from J, with 5 bases in between. The chain's CDR3 is CASSLSSEQYF. CDR3 nucleotide sequence: TGTGCCAGCAGCTTATCTAGCGAGCAGTACTTC. Full variable domain (remainder filled in from reference TRBV7-2 and TRBJ2-7): GAGVSQSPSNKVTEKGKDVELRCDPISGHTALYWYRQSLGQGLEFLIYFQGNSAPDKSGLPSDRFSAERTGGSVSTLTIQRTQQEDSAVYLCASSLSSEQYFGPGTRLTVT.

The J gene is TRBJ2-1, the V gene TRBV28; 12 bases align to TRBD1. In germline, CDR1 is MDHEN, CDR2 SYDVKM. The CDR3 covers 20 residues. V lost 6 bases to trimming and J lost 0 bases; unmatched junction nucleotides: 15. The CDR3 sequence: CASSRATGTGGSSSYNEQFF. The CDR3 DNA reads TGTGCCAGCAGCCGAGCGACCGGGACAGGGGGCTCAAGCTCCTACAATGAGCAGTTCTTC.

V gene TRBV6-5 combines with J gene TRBJ2-7; possibly TRBD2 for D (6 bases). The CDR3 length is 15 residues. The germline CDR1 and CDR2 sequences are MNHEY and SVGAGI. Deletions cut 0 bases from V and 8 bases from J, with 17 bases between. This CDR3 reads CASSYSGISGSQQYF. Written as DNA, the CDR3 is TGTGCCAGCAGTTACTCGGGGATTAGCGGCTCGCAGCAGTACTTC.

The chain's CDR3 is CASSAVTSVAGYTF. Written as DNA, the CDR3 is TGTGCCAGCAGTGCGGTGACATCGGTGGCTGGCTACACCTTC. V and J are TRBV2 and TRBJ1-2; D is uncertain. The germline CDR1 and CDR2 sequences are SNHLY and FYNNEI. Trimming took off 4 bases at V and 7 bases at J, with 16 bases between the two ends. This CDR3 contains 14 residues.

This rearrangement joins TRBV5-1 to TRBJ2-5; D perhaps matches TRBD2 (5 bases). The J call is uncertain, as TRBJ2-7 better fits the DNA end. The germline gives CDR1 SGHRS, CDR2 YFSETQ. The CDR3 loop spans 14 amino acids. Here the CDR3 reads CASSRVGSSYEQYF. The DNA for the CDR3 is TGCGCCAGCTCCCGGGTGGGGAGCTCCTACGAGCAGTACTTC.

This chain joins TRBV5-1 and TRBJ1-2; TRBD1 matches 8 bases. CDR3 length: 13 residues. The V gene's germline CDR1 is SGHRS and CDR2 YFSETQ. V shed 0 bases and J 8 bases; nucleotides not matched to a gene: 3. The CDR3 nucleotides are TGCGCCAGCAGCTTGGACAGGGGGGGAGGCTACACCTTC. Translation gives CASSLDRGGGYTF. The variable domain in full, with the rest retrieved from reference TRBV5-1 and TRBJ1-2, is KAGVTQTPRYLIKTRGQQVTLSCSPISGHRSVSWYQQTPGQGLQFLFEYFSETQRNKGNFPGRFSGRQFSNSRSEMNVSTLELGDSALYLCASSLDRGGGYTFGSGTRLTVV.

This sequence joins TRBV28 and TRBJ1-3; no clear D. V shed 8 bases and J shed 3 bases, with 17 bases lying between them. There are 15 residues in the CDR3. Germline V gives CDR1 MDHEN, CDR2 SYDVKM. The CDR3 sequence: CASQSTQSVGNTIYF. Here the CDR3 DNA reads TGTGCCAGCCAGTCCACACAGTCTGTTGGAAACACCATATATTTT.

The rearrangement uses TRBV28 and TRBJ1-1, with no clear D. The CDR3 totals 14 residues. In germline, CDR1 is MDHEN, CDR2 SYDVKM. The V and J ends lost 11 bases and 1 base respectively, with 17 bases between them. The chain's CDR3 is CAGTREIGNTEAFF. The CDR3 DNA reads TGTGCCGGCACAAGGGAGATTGGGAACACTGAAGCTTTCTTT.

The rearrangement joins TRBV27 to TRBJ2-7; 7 bases align to TRBD2. The CDR3 totals 16 residues. After removal of 2 bases from V and 4 bases from J, the junction contained 11 bases not matched to a gene. Germline assignment: CDR1 MNHEY and CDR2 SMNVEV (reference sequence). In DNA, the CDR3 is TGTGCCAGCAGTTTAATCGGGGTGGTGGGGGGGTACGAGCAGTACTTC. Encoded protein: CASSLIGVVGGYEQYF.

The chain has TRBV7-3 and TRBJ2-5; 9 bases align to TRBD2. Germline trimming cut 2 bases from V and 0 bases from J; bases unmatched to any gene: 4. CDR1 and CDR2 (germline): SGHTA, FQGTGA. CDR3 length: 16 residues. CDR3 nucleotides: TGTGCCAGCAGCTTATCGGCTAGCGGGAACCAAGAGACCCAGTACTTC. Translation gives CASSLSASGNQETQYF.

V gene TRBV7-8 combines with J gene TRBJ2-3; 10 bases match TRBD2. The CDR3 length is 17 residues. J was trimmed by 4 bases and V by 2 bases; bases with no gene match: 9. Per the germline V gene, CDR1 is SGHVS and CDR2 is FQNEAQ. The CDR3 reads CASSLLFSGGTPDTQYF. For the CDR3, the DNA is TGTGCCAGCAGCTTATTATTTAGCGGGGGGACCCCAGATACGCAGTATTTT.

The chain joins TRBV19 to TRBJ2-4; D is unresolved. This CDR3 spans 14 amino acids. Trimming removed 8 bases at V and 4 bases at J, with 15 bases between. CDR1 and CDR2 (germline): LNHDA, SQIVND (reference sequence). CDR3 residues: CASHDGPLKNIQYF. Written as DNA, the CDR3 is TGTGCCAGTCACGATGGGCCGCTAAAAAACATTCAGTACTTC.

The V gene is TRBV2, the J gene TRBJ2-1; a possible D gene is TRBD2 (5 bases). V lost 8 bases to trimming and J lost 5 bases, with 7 bases between them. The CDR3 covers 11 residues. The germline gives CDR1 SNHLY, CDR2 FYNNEI. Here the CDR3 reads CASLRDNEQFF. The CDR3 DNA reads TGTGCCAGCCTGCGGGACAATGAGCAGTTCTTC.

The chain carries TRBV10-3 and TRBJ1-6; D is unresolved. Trimming removed 10 bases at V and 5 bases at J, with 18 bases between. CDR1 is ENHRY and CDR2 is SYGVKD in the germline V gene. This CDR3 comprises 15 residues. The CDR3, as DNA: TGTGCCAGCCTGAAGGAACAGAGAAATAATTCACCCCTCCACTTT. Its protein is CASLKEQRNNSPLHF.